This TCR beta chain stems from a study of shared clonotypes between healthy human individuals (TCRdb year 2020). A note on the overall study: The cohort included three men and a couple of women between 18 and 49 years of age. For each donor, CD4 naive and CD4 memory were each given three plates, CD8 naive was given two plates, and CD8 memory was given one plate. The study deeply sequenced blood TCR repertoires of several healthy adults to estimate repertoire size and the extent of clonotype sharing between individuals. Libraries were prepared and TCR repertoires were sequenced by different laboratories using diverse techniques, in order to increase sequencing depth and limit assay-specific biases. Leukapheresis yielded between about 0.94 and 9 billion PBMCs per donor.

The V end loses 0 bases and the J end loses 3 bases, and a stretch of 7 bases separates them. The germline V gene encodes CDR1 SGHRS and CDR2 YFSETQ. Including cysteine and phenylalanine, the CDR3 has 14 amino acids. The CDR3 DNA has 42 bases and is translated from base 1. About this clone itself: Its antigen specificity is not known. Per-base quality was not reported, and no clone a single base away is much larger than it. The same CDR3 is also encoded by other DNA sequences in this sample.

The donors were healthy, HIV-negative adults with no recently reported acute infections or vaccinations. Every donor was a Caucasian adult residing in Nashville, Tennessee, USA. Magnetic negative selection was used to enrich CD4+ T cells, after which naive cells were positively selected on CD45RA and the negative fraction became the memory subset. Blood was collected by leukapheresis, and PBMCs were isolated by Ficoll-Histopaque density gradient centrifugation and then cryopreserved in liquid nitrogen vapor phase. Analytical flow cytometry was used to check the purity and quantity of every magnetically sorted T cell population. Each sorted fraction had its genomic DNA isolated and then quantified by UV absorbance on a Nanodrop 2000c. TCR CDR3 regions were amplified from genomic DNA by multiplex PCR using the deep immunoSEQ assay. Extracted genomic DNA from each cell subset was distributed evenly across all wells of several immunoSEQ 96-well plates, and each plate was treated as a replicate. For sorted subsets, roughly 0.2 ug genomic DNA, equal to tens of thousands of T cell genomes, was loaded into each replicate PCR. Purified libraries were measured with a Qubit 3.0 fluorometer, size-checked on a Bioanalyzer 2100, and measured again with the KAPA Library Quantification kit. Every immunoSEQ 96-well plate was sequenced on a separate single-read 150-cycle Illumina NextSeq 550 flow cell. Per the original workflow: Because the immunoSEQ output included only junctional sequences and no quality scores, the filtering could not be the same as the filtering used for full-length reads. Sequences were annotated with PyIR, a Python wrapper for IgBLAST v1.9, and V/J genes and CDR3 were assigned using IMGT germline references. Reads were removed for weak V/J assignments (E-value above 1e-6), missing CDR3, stop codons, out-of-frame junctions, or ambiguous translated residues. V3J clonotypes were defined as sequences sharing an identical inferred V gene, J gene, and CDR3 amino acid sequence. The percentage overlap between two repertoires was calculated by dividing the number of shared unique clonotypes by the size of the smaller repertoire. Richness of each repertoire was evaluated using RTK rarefaction, the Chao1 estimator, and Recon v2.1 estimates of unobserved clonotypes. Generation probabilities for all TCRbeta clonotypes obtained by the gDNA method from a handful of donors were computed using OLGA. The table was pulled from immuneACCESS by TCRdb, which kept in-frame rearrangements only. Such tables lose some clones; where checked, under half of the loss comes from unresolved V genes, and the rest has no known cause. V and J calls and clone size are given by that table; D and trimming were obtained from the DNA. In this sample the table shows some 2,500,000 clones, less than 95% of which occur a single time. The ten largest clonotypes hold around 0.4% of the sample.

Broad study findings and their caveats: Because the study included a small number of donors, the genetic and exposure-history diversity represented was limited. Sampling was limited to blood, and TCR repertoires in tissue likely differ from TCR repertoires in blood. Naive subsets generally had larger estimated clonotype richness than memory subsets. Pairwise subsampling indicated that sequencing depth was expected to affect the degree of clonotype sharing among donors. Across a few donors, approximately 5% of naive CD4, more than 3% of naive CD8, approximately 2.5% of memory CD4, and 0.4% of memory CD8 clonotypes were shared. Compared with non-shared clonotypes, the clonotypes found in all four sorted-subset donors had higher generation probabilities. Incomplete sequencing was indicated by rarefaction of sorted-subset datasets, despite the large sequencing depth.

This sequence uses TRBV5-1 and TRBJ1-5; no D gene is confidently identified. The sample consisted of naive CD4+ T cells from PBMCs. Sample cell subset or site, as interpreted from the label and publication: CD45RA+ positively selected. This receptor was identified in a man aged 18 to 35 in good health. Some clones in this sample may be carry-over from other donors' samples. The DNA sequence is given as TGCGCCAGCAGCTTGGGAACAGCCAATCAGCCCCAGCATTTT. It codes for CASSLGTANQPQHF.